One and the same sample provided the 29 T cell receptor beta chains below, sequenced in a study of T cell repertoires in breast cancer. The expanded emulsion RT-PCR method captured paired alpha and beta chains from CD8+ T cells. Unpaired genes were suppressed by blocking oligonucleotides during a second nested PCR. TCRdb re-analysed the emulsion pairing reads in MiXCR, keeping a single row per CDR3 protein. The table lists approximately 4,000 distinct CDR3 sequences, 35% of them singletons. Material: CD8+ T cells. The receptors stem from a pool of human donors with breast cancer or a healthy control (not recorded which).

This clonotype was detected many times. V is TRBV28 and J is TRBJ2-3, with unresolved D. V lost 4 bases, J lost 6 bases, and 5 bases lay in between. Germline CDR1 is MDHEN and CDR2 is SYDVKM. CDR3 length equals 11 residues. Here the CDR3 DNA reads TGTGCCAGCAGTTCCTGGGATACGCAGTATTTT. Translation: CASSSWDTQYF.

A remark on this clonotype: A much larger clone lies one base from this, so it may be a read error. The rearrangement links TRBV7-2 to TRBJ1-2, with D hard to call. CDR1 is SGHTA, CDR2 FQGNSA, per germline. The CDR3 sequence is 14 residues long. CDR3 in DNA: TGTGCCAGCAGCTTAGGGCCCAGTAACGATGGCTACACCTTC. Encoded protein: CASSLGPSNDGYTF.

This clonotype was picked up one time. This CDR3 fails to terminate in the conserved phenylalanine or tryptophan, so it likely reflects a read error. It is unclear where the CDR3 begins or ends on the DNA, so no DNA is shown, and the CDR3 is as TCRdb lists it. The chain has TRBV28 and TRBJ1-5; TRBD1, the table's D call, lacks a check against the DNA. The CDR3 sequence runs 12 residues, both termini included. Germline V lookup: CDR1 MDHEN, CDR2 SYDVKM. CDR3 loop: CASSQGDQPQLL.

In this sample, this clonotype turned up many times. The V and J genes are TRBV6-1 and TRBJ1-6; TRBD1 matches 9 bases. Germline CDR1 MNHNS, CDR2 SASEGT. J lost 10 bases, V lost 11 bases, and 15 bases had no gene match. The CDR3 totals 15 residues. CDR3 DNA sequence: TGTGCCGCCCTACTCCGGGACAGGGTTGACTCACCCCTCCACTTT. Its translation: CAALLRDRVDSPLHF.

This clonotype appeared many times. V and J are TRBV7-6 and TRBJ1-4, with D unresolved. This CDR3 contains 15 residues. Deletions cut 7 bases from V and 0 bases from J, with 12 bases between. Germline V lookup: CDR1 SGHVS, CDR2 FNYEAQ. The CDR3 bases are TGTGCCAGCAAGGTCGGAGCCACAACTAATGAAAAACTGTTTTTT. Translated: CASKVGATTNEKLFF. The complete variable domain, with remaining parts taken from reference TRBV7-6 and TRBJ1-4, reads GAGVSQSPRYKVTKRGQDVALRCDPISGHVSLYWYRQALGQGPEFLTYFNYEAQQDKSGLPNDRFSAERPEGSISTLTIQRTEQRDSAMYRCASKVGATTNEKLFFGSGTQLSVL.

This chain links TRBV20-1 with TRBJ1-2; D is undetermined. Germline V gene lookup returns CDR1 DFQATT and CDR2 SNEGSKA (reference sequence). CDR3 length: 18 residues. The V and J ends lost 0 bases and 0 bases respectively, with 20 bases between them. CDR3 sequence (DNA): TGCAGTGCTAGAGATCCGTCACCTACCCGAGCGTCTAACTATGGCTACACCTTC. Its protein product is CSARDPSPTRASNYGYTF.

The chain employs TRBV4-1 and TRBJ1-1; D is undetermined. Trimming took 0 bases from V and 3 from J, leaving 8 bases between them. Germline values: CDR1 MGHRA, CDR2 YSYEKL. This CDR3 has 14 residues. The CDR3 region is CASSQDLGYTEAFF. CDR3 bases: TGCGCCAGCAGCCAAGATCTGGGATACACTGAAGCTTTCTTT.

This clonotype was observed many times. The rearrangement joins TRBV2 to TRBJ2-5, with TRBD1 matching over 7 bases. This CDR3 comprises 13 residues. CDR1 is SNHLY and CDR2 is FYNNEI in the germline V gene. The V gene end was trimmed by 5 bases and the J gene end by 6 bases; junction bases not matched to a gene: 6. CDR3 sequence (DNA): TGTGCCAGCAGTACAGGGGTGAGGCAGACCCAGTACTTC. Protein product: CASSTGVRQTQYF.

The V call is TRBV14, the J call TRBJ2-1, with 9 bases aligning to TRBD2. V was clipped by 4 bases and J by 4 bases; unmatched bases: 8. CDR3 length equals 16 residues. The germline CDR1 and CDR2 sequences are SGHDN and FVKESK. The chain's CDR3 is CASSLVAGGQYNEQFF. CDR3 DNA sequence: TGTGCCAGCAGCCTGGTCGCGGGAGGGCAATACAATGAGCAGTTCTTC.

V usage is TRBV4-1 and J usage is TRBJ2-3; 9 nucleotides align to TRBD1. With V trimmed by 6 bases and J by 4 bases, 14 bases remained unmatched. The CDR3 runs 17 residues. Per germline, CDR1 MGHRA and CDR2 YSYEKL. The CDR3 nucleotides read TGCGCCAGCAGTCGTCCGGGACAGGGAATATCAGCAGATACGCAGTATTTT. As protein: CASSRPGQGISADTQYF.

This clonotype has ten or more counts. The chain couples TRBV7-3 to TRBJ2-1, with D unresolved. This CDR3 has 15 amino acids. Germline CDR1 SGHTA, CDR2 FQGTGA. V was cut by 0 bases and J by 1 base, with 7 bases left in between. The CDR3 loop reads CASSLTARSYNEQFF. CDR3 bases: TGTGCCAGCAGCTTAACCGCTAGGTCCTACAATGAGCAGTTCTTC.

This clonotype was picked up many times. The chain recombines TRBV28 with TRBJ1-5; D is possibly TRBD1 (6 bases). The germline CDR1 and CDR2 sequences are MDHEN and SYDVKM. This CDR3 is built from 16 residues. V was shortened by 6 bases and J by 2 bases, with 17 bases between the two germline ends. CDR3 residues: CASRQGGGMGNQPQHF. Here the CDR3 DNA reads TGTGCCAGCAGGCAGGGAGGGGGTATGGGCAATCAGCCCCAGCATTTT. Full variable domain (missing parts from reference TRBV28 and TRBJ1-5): DVKVTQSSRYLVKRTGEKVFLECVQDMDHENMFWYRQDPGLGLRLIYFSYDVKMKEKGDIPEGYSVSREKKERFSLILESASTNQTSMYLCASRQGGGMGNQPQHFGDGTRLSIL.

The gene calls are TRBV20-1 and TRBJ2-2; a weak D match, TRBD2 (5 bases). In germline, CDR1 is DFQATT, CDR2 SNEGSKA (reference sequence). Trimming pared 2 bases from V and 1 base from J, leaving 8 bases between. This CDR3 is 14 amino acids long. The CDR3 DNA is TGCAGTGCTAGATCTCGGGGGAACACCGGGGAGCTGTTTTTT. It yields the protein CSARSRGNTGELFF.

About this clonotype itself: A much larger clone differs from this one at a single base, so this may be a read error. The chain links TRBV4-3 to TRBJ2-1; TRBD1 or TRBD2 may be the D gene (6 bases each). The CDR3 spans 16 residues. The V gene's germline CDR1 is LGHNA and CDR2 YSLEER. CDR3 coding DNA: TGCGCCAGCAGCCAAGATAGGGGGAGGATAGTCAATGAGCAGTGCTTC. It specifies CASSQDRGRIVNEQCF.

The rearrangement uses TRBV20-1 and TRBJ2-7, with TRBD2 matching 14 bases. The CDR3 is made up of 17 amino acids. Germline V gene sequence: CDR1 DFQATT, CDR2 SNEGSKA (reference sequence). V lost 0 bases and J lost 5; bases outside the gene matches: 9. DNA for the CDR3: TGCAGTGCTAGAGATGGGACTAGCGGGAGATGGTGGGACGAGCAGTACTTC. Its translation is CSARDGTSGRWWDEQYF.

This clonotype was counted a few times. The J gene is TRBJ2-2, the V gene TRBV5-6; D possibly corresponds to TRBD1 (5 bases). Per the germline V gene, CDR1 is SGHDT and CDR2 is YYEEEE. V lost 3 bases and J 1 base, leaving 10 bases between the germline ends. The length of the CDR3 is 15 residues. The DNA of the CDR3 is TGTGCCAGCAGCTCGACAGCTATGAACACCGGGGAGCTGTTTTTT. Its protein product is CASSSTAMNTGELFF.

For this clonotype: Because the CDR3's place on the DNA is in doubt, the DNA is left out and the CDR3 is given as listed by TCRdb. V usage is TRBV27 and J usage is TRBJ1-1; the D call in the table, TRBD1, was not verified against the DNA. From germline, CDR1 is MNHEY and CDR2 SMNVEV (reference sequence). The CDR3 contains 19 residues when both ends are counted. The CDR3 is CASSIYLCSVGGQGAAASF.

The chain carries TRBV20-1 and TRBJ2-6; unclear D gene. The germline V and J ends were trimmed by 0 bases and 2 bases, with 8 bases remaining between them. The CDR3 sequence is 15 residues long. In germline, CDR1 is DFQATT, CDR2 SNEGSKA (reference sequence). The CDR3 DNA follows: TGCAGTGCTAGAGATCAAGGGCCTGGGGCCAACGTCCTGACTTTC. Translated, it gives CSARDQGPGANVLTF.

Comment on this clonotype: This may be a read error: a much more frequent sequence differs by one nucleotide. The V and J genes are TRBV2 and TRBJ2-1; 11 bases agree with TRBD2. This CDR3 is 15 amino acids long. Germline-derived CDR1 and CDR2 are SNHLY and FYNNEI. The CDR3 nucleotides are TGTGCCAGCAGAACCGGGACTAGCGGCAACAATGGGCAGTTCTTC. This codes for CASRTGTSGNNGQFF.

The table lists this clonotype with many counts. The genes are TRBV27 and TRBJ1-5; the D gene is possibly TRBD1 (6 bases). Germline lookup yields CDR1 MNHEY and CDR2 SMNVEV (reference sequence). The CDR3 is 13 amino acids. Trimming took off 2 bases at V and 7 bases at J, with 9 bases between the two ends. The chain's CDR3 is CASSLKGGQPQHF. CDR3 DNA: TGTGCCAGCAGTTTAAAGGGGGGGCAGCCCCAGCATTTT.

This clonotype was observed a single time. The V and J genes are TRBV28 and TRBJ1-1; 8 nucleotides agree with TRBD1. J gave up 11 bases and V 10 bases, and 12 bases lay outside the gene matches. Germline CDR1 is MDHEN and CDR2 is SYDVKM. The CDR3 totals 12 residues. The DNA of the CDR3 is TGTGCCAACGGTTGGGCGGACAGGGAGGCTTTCTTT. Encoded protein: CANGWADREAFF.

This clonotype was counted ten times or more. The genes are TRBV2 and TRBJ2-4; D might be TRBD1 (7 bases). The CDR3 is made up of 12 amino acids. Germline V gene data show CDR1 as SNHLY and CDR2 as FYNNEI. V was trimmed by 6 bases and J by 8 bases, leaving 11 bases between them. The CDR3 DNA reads TGTGCCAGCAGCGGAGGGGGCCACATTCAGTACTTC. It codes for CASSGGGHIQYF.

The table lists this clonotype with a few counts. The CDR3 protein is CASSLSGGHSSYNEQFF. The CDR3 DNA follows: TGTGCCAGCTCATTATCAGGCGGACATAGCTCCTACAATGAGCAGTTCTTC. The chain uses TRBV18 and TRBJ2-1, with D possibly matching TRBD1 (5 bases). The germline gives CDR1 KGHSH, CDR2 LQKENI. Trimming removed 5 bases from V and 0 bases from J, with 17 bases in between. The CDR3 loop spans 17 amino acids.

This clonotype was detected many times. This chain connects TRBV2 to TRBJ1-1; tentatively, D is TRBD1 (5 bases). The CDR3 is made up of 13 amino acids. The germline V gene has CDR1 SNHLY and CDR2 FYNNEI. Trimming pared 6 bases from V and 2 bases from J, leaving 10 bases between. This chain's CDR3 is CASSSTVNTEAFF. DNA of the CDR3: TGTGCCAGCAGCTCGACAGTAAACACTGAAGCTTTCTTT.

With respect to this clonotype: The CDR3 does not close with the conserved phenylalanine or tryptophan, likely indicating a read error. The CDR3 protein is CASSNTGGYHNEQYI. In DNA form, the CDR3 reads TGTGCCAGCAGTAATACAGGGGGCTACCACAACGAGCAGTACATC. J is TRBJ2-7 and V is TRBV27; 9 bases fit TRBD1. Germline CDR1 MNHEY, CDR2 SMNVEV (reference sequence). V was clipped by 5 bases and J by 5 bases; unmatched bases: 10. The CDR3 contains 15 residues.

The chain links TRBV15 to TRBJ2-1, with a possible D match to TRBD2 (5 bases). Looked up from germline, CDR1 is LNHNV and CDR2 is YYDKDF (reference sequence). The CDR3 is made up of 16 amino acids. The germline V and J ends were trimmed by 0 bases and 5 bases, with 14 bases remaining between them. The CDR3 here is CATSRDGGRIHNEQFF. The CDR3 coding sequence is TGTGCCACCAGCAGAGACGGCGGGCGTATCCACAATGAGCAGTTCTTC.

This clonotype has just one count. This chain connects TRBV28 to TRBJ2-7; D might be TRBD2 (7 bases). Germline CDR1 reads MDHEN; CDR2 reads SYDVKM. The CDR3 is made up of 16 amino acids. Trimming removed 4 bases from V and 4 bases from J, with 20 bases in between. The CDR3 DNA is TGTGCCAGCAGTTCCGAGGGGGTAGTGGGGGGGTACGAGCAGTACGTC. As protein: CASSSEGVVGGYEQYV.

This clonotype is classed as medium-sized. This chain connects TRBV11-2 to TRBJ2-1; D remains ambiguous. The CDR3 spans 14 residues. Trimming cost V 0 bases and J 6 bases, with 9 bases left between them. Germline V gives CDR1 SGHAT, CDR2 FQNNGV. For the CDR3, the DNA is TGTGCCAGCAGCTTAGATTTTATGGCCAATGAGCAGTTCTTC. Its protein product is CASSLDFMANEQFF.

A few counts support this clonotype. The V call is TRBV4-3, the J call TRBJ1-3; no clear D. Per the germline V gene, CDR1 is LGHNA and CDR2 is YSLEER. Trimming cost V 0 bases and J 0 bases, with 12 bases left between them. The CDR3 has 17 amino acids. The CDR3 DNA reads TGCGCCAGCAGCCAAGAACGGATGTGGTTCTCTGGAAACACCATATATTTT. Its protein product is CASSQERMWFSGNTIYF.